The rows below give T cell receptor beta chains drawn from one sample of a study of blood T cell repertoires in COVID-19. TCRdb's table, derived via immunoSEQ multiplex PCR, lists solely in-frame clones and lacks some. The sample consists of roughly 70,000 clones, 65% to 90% of them appearing once. What was sequenced was peripheral blood. Receptors were obtained from an elderly man with COVID-19, enrolled during active disease. CDR3s leave out the opening cysteine and the closing phenylalanine or tryptophan. A D gene is named only where the DNA matches it firmly.

V gene,D gene,J gene,CDR3 protein
TRBV2,TRBD2,TRBJ2-2,ASSGAGGLGELF
TRBV5-1,TRBD1,TRBJ1-5,ASSLLGTGGGQPQH
TRBV12-3/TRBV12-4,TRBD1,TRBJ2-7,ASSPGQDYEQY
TRBV18,TRBD1,TRBJ2-7,ASSPRTGLDEQY
TRBV7-9,TRBD2,TRBJ2-3,ASSLASGASTDTQY
TRBV3-1/TRBV3-2,NA,TRBJ1-3,ASSQDRGGMGNTIY
TRBV6-6,NA,TRBJ1-4,ASSYDTPEKLF
TRBV11-3,TRBD1,TRBJ1-1,ASSSSQGGTEAF
TRBV5-5,NA,TRBJ1-3,ASSLDGDSGNTIY
TRBV6-5,TRBD1,TRBJ2-3,ASSYRTGGEDTQY
TRBV9,TRBD1,TRBJ2-2,ASSVRARDREYTGELF
TRBV6-5,NA,TRBJ1-2,ATTSGANYGYT
TRBV11-2,TRBD2,TRBJ2-1,ASSQLLAGSYNEQF
TRBV18,TRBD1,TRBJ1-3,ASSQQGAVGNTIY
TRBV5-1,NA,TRBJ2-4,ASKDSPSSRAKNIQY
TRBV7-2,TRBD2,TRBJ2-1,ASSLAGGMFGNEQF
TRBV4-2,NA,TRBJ1-6,ASSQGEGQNSPLH
TRBV29-1,TRBD2,TRBJ2-7,SALPGGRYEQY
TRBV2,NA,TRBJ2-5,ASSARGETQY
TRBV28,NA,TRBJ1-2,ASSNSGSNYGYT
TRBV27,NA,TRBJ2-7,ASRTGSRGIYEQY
TRBV12-3/TRBV12-4,TRBD1,TRBJ1-1,ASSLGRGAEAF
TRBV18,TRBD2,TRBJ2-7,ASSASGGVYEQY
TRBV6-5,NA,TRBJ1-6,ASRRGANSPLH
TRBV5-1,NA,TRBJ1-4,ASSLSLTARKNEKLF
TRBV7-9,NA,TRBJ1-5,ASSLDGLQPQH
TRBV15,TRBD2,TRBJ2-2,ATSRVSGGTGELF
TRBV6-5,TRBD1,TRBJ1-4,ASTDGTRGRLF
TRBV5-4,TRBD1,TRBJ1-2,ASSAAGTGAGYT
TRBV7-9,TRBD2,TRBJ2-6,ASSPRGGLSGANVLT
TRBV27,NA,TRBJ1-2,ASSPYGRAGGLGGYT
TRBV20-1,TRBD1,TRBJ1-6,SASQDRGLFDSPLH
TRBV7-3,NA,TRBJ1-1,ASSPRLRDNEAF
TRBV19,TRBD1,TRBJ1-6,ASSWGQTNSPLH
TRBV10-3,NA,TRBJ2-7,ASGPLSNYEQY
TRBV5-3,TRBD1,TRBJ1-3,ARSLVPGQRNTIY
TRBV6-2/TRBV6-3,NA,TRBJ1-1,ASSYSMVFGEGDTEAF
TRBV6-6,NA,TRBJ2-1,ASSYGPSSYNEQF
TRBV5-4,TRBD1,TRBJ2-7,ASSQSGTDLGEQY
TRBV15,NA,TRBJ1-2,ATSLGQSYGYT
TRBV21-1,NA,TRBJ1-2,ASSSRDREIYGYT